This T cell receptor beta chain comes out of a study of blood T cell repertoires in COVID-19. Only in-frame clones appear in the TCRdb table, and some are missing; sequencing was by immunoSEQ multiplex PCR. Of under 350,000 clones listed, under 90% are singletons. Trimming pared 1 base from V and 3 bases from J, leaving 10 bases between. CDR3 length: 14 amino acids. Germline V lookup: CDR1 SGHTA, CDR2 FQGNSA. The V and J genes are TRBV7-2 and TRBJ2-7; a weak D match, TRBD1 (5 bases). This receptor was taken from a woman between 45 and 60 years old who had recovered from COVID-19. Sample: peripheral blood. CDR3 protein: CASSLGRVGYEQYF. The CDR3 nucleotides read TGTGCCAGCAGCTTAGGCAGGGTGGGCTACGAGCAGTACTTC.